This TCR beta chain was observed in a study of CD8+CD57+ T cells in acquired aplastic anemia. Study at large: DNA from sorted CD4+ and CD8+ cells averaged approximately 3.2 ug.

Turning to this clonotype: Its antigen remains unidentified.

Previously, flow cytometry had revealed CD8+CD57+ cell expansion in the patients chosen for sequencing. Overall study findings and caveats: Both patients and controls carried the same twenty-nine CD8+ CDR3 sequences.

Investigators profiled TCR beta VDJ and CDR3 from genomic DNA template. TCRdb fed the reads into MiXCR, producing one record per CDR3 protein. The sample has 200,000 to 300,000 distinct CDR3 sequences; more than 45% are singletons. The V gene's germline CDR1 is MGHDK and CDR2 SYGVNS. V was shortened by 1 base and J by 5 bases, with 11 bases between the two germline ends. CDR3 length: 14 residues. This TCR was recovered from a human donor with aplastic anemia. The chain has TRBV25-1 and TRBJ1-2; perhaps TRBD1 as D (5 bases). Material: sorted CD4+, CD8+, or CD8+CD57+ T cells (not recorded which) from PBMCs. As DNA, the CDR3 is TGTGCCAGCAGTGAATCGGGGCAGGGTTATGGCTACACCTTC. This codes for CASSESGQGYGYTF.